The following is a T cell receptor beta chain sequence with its context. Its antigen is not yet known. No much larger clone is present one base from it, and per-base qualities are unavailable. The CDR3 runs 14 residues from the cysteine to the phenylalanine. Solely the CDR3 DNA is kept, with 42 bases framed from the first base. CDR1 and CDR2 were assigned from the germline V gene (reference sequence) as DFQATT and SNEGSKA. Trimming at the junction amounts to 2 bases on V and 7 bases on J, and the germline ends lie 18 bases apart. Library preparation was by RT-PCR. The sequencer was a NextSeq 550. The public sequencing data were trimmed at Q25 with fastp and processed into clonotypes with MiXCR by TCRdb, which kept only in-frame beta chains. Rows are combined by CDR3 protein, so each entry shows the most common genes and DNA. This sample is represented by about 230,000 distinct CDR3 sequences; around an eighth of them were singletons. Roughly 10% of the sample lies in the top ten.

These data originate in a study of patients and donors after allogeneic stem cell transplantation (dated by TCRdb to 2020 to 2021). The specimen sequenced was blood, either unsorted or a sorted T cell fraction (not recorded which). This TCR was sampled from a human donor who was either an allogeneic HSCT recipient or a stem cell or donor lymphocyte infusion donor (not recorded which). It is not recorded whose cells these are; they may come from a transplant donor. The sequence is built from TRBV20-1 and TRBJ2-7, with the identity of the D gene unclear. The nucleotide sequence reads as follows: TGCAGTGCTAGAAGTAGAACAGTGCCTTTGGAGCAGTACTTC. Its amino acids are CSARSRTVPLEQYF.